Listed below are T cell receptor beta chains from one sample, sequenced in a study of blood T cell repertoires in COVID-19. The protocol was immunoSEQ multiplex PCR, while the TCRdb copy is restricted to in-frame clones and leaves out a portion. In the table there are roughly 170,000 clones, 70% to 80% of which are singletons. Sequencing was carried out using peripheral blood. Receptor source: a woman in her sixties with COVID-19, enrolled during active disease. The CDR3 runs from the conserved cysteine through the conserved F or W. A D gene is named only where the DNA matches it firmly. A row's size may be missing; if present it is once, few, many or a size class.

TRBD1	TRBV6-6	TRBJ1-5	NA	CASSPRDRTTSSNQPQHF	TGTGCCAGCAGTCCCCGGGACAGGACCACTTCTAGCAATCAGCCCCAGCATTTT
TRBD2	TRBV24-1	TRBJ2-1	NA	CATSDFPSGSSPNEQFF	TGTGCCACCAGTGATTTTCCAAGCGGGAGCTCCCCCAATGAGCAGTTCTTC
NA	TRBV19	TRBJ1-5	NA	CASMPGGPSNQPQHF	TGTGCCAGTATGCCCGGGGGACCTAGCAATCAGCCCCAGCATTTT
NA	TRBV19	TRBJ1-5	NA	CASNWGTLSNQPQHF	TGTGCCAGTAACTGGGGGACACTTAGCAATCAGCCCCAGCATTTT
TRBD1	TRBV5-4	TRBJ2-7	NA	CASSLGQLPTYEQYF	TGTGCCAGCAGCCTGGGACAGCTTCCTACCTACGAGCAGTACTTC
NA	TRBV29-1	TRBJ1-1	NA	CSVVGVRQGAGNTEAFF	TGCAGCGTTGTGGGTGTTAGGCAGGGAGCGGGGAACACTGAAGCTTTCTTT
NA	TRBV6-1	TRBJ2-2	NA	CASSEAPGGELFF	TGTGCCAGCAGTGAAGCACCGGGCGGGGAGCTGTTTTTT
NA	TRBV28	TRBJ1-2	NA	CASSLPGQFNYGYTF	TGTGCCAGCAGTTTACCTGGACAGTTCAACTATGGCTACACCTTC
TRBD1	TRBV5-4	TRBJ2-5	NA	CASNLDRAQETQYF	TGTGCCAGCAACCTAGACAGGGCCCAAGAGACCCAGTACTTC
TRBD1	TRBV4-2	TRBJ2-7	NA	CASSQEVDTRGEQYF	TGTGCCAGCAGCCAAGAAGTAGACACCAGGGGGGAGCAGTACTTC
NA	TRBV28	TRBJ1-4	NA	CASTHTTDINEKLFF	TGTGCCAGCACACACACGACAGATATTAATGAAAAACTGTTTTTT
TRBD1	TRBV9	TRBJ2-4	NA	CASSEQGAGNIQYF	TGTGCCAGCAGCGAACAGGGGGCCGGGAACATTCAGTACTTC
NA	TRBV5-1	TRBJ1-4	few	CASSFRGGEKLFF	TGCGCCAGCAGCTTCAGGGGAGGGGAAAAACTGTTTTTT
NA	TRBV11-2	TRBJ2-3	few	CASSLEGGGAATQYF	TGTGCCAGCAGCTTAGAAGGGGGTGGGGCTGCTACGCAGTATTTT
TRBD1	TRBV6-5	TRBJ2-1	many	CATRQGNYNEQFF	TGTGCCACTCGACAGGGTAACTACAATGAGCAGTTCTTC
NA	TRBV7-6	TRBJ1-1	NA	CASRFNRRPYSMNTEAFF	TGTGCCAGCAGGTTTAACAGGAGACCGTACTCCATGAACACTGAAGCTTTCTTT
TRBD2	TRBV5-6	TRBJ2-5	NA	CASSLGLAGETQYF	TGTGCCAGCAGCTTGGGACTAGCGGGGGAGACCCAGTACTTC
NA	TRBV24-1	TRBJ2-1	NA	CATSDSGSYNEQFF	TGTGCCACCAGTGATTCCGGGAGCTACAATGAGCAGTTCTTC
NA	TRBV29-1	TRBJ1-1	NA	CSVAPGQDTEAFF	TGCAGCGTTGCTCCGGGACAAGACACTGAAGCTTTCTTT
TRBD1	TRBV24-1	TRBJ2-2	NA	CATSDLRDSKLPEGTGELFF	TGTGCCACCAGTGACCTCCGGGACAGCAAGCTACCCGAGGGCACCGGGGAGCTGTTTTTT
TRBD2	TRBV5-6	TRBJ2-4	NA	CASRLAGGPGNIQYF	TGTGCCAGCAGGTTAGCGGGAGGGCCGGGAAACATTCAGTACTTC
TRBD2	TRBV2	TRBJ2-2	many	CASGRASGGANTGELFF	TGTGCCAGCGGGAGGGCTAGCGGGGGCGCGAACACCGGGGAGCTGTTTTTT
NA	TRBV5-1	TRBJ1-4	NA	CASTGGTVNEKLFF	TGCGCCAGCACTGGAGGGACGGTGAATGAAAAACTGTTTTTT
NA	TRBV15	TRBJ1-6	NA	CATSSFQGDSPLHF	TGTGCCACCAGCAGTTTCCAGGGTGATTCACCCCTCCACTTT
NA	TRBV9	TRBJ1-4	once	CASSPFEGANEKLFF	TGTGCCAGCAGTCCCTTTGAGGGGGCTAATGAAAAACTGTTTTTT
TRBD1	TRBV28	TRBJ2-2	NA	CASRRDRAPGELFF	TGTGCCAGCAGGCGAGACAGGGCCCCCGGGGAGCTGTTTTTT
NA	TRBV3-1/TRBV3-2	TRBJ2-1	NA	CASSQDVGSSYNEQFF	TGTGCCAGCAGCCAAGATGTAGGGAGCTCCTACAATGAGCAGTTCTTC
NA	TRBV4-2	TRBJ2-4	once	CASSQDTASANGGIQYF	TGTGCCAGCAGCCAAGATACGGCTAGCGCCAACGGGGGCATTCAGTACTTC
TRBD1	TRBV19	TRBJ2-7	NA	CASSLSPTGEFYEQYF	TGTGCCAGTAGCCTCTCCCCCACAGGGGAGTTCTACGAGCAGTACTTC
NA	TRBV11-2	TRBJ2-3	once	CASSFGGEPTDTQYF	TGTGCCAGCAGCTTCGGGGGAGAGCCCACAGATACGCAGTATTTT
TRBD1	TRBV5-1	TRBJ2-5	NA	CASSLVTGSETQYF	TGCGCCAGCAGCTTGGTGACAGGGAGCGAGACCCAGTACTTC
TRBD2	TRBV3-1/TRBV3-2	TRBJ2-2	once	CASSRGLAGSGELFF	TGTGCCAGCAGCCGAGGACTAGCGGGGTCCGGGGAGCTGTTTTTT
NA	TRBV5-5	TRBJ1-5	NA	CASSLRAGWSQPQHF	TGTGCCAGCAGCCTCCGCGCGGGCTGGAGTCAGCCCCAGCATTTT
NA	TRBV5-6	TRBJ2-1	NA	CASSTPGGSSYNEQFF	TGTGCCAGCAGCACCCCCGGGGGTAGCTCCTACAATGAGCAGTTCTTC
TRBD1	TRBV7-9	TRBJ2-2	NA	CASRTGGTGELFF	TGTGCCAGCAGGACAGGGGGCACCGGGGAGCTGTTTTTT